The clone carrying this T cell receptor (beta chain) was counted at least ten times. Its antigen remains unidentified. From the PCR reads, TCRdb re-called clones with MiXCR. Of roughly 15,000 clones in the sample, around a third are singletons; the top ten hold 20% to 30%. Until they underwent thyroid surgery, no patient had received any treatment. This sample is drawn from a study of metastatic and nonmetastatic thyroid tumors. Study conclusions and caveats: Malignant thyroid tumors reportedly had TCR beta diversity that was significantly higher than in benign nodules, in blood and tumor.

The CDR3 contains 15 residues. Trimming cost V 3 bases and J 0 bases, with 12 bases left between them. The germline gives CDR1 SGHTA, CDR2 FQGNSA. The V and J genes are TRBV7-2 and TRBJ2-7; tentative D call: TRBD2 (5 bases). The sample comprised tumor tissue. The TCR comes from a female donor with papillary thyroid cancer or a benign thyroid nodule (not recorded which). Some clones in this sample may be carry-over from other donors' samples. The CDR3 sequence is CASSFPPGVSYEQYF. The CDR3 DNA reads TGTGCCAGCAGCTTCCCCCCCGGGGTCTCCTACGAGCAGTACTTC.